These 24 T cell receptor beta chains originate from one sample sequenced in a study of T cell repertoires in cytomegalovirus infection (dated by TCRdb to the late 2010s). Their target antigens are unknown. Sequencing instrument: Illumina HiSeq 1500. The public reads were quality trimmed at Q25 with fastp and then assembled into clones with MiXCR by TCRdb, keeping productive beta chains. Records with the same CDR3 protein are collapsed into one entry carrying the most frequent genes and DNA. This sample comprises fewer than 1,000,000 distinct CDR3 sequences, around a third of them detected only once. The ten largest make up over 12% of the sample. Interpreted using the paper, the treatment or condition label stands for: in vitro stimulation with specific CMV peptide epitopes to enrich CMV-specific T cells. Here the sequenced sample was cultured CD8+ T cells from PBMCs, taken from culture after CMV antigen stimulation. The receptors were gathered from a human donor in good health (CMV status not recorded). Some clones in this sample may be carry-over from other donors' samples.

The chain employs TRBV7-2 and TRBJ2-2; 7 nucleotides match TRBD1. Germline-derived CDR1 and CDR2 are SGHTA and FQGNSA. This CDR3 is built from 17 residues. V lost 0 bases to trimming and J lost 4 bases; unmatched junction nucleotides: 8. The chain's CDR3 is CASSLARQGVSTGELFF. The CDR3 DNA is TGTGCCAGCAGCTTAGCAAGGCAGGGGGTTTCCACCGGGGAGCTGTTTTTT.

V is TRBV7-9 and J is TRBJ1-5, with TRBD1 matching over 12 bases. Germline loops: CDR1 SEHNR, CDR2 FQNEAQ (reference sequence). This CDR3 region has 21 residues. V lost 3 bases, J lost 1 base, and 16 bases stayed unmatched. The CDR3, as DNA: TGTGCCAGCAGCTTCCATCCTACGGCCGGGACAGGGGGCTTAAGCAATCAGCCCCAGCATTTT. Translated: CASSFHPTAGTGGLSNQPQHF.

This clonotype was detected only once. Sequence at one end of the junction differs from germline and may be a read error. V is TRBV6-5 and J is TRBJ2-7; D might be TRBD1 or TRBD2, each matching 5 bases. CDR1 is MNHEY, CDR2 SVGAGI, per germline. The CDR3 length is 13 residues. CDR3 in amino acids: CTSSYLRGDEQYF. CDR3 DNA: TGTACCAGCAGTTACCTGAGGGGCGACGAGCAGTACTTC.

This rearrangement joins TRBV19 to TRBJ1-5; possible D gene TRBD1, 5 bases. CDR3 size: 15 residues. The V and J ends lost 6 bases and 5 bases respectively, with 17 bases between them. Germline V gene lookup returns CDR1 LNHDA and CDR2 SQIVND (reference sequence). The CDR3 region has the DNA TGTGCCAGTAGAGCTTGGGGGAAAGAGGATCAGCCCCAGCATTTT. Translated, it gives CASRAWGKEDQPQHF.

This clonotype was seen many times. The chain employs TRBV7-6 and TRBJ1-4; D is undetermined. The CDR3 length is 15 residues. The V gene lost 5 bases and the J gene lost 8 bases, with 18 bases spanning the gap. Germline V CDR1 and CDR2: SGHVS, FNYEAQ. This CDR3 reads CASSGGVASEEKLFF. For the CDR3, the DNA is TGTGCCAGCAGCGGAGGAGTGGCGTCGGAGGAAAAACTGTTTTTT.

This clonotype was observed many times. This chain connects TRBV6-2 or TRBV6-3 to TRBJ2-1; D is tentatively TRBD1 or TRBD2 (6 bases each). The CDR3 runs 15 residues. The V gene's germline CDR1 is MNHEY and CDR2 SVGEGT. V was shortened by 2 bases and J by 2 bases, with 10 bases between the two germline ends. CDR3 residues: CASSYGGPPYNEQFF. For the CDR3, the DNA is TGTGCCAGCAGTTACGGGGGGCCTCCCTACAATGAGCAGTTCTTC.

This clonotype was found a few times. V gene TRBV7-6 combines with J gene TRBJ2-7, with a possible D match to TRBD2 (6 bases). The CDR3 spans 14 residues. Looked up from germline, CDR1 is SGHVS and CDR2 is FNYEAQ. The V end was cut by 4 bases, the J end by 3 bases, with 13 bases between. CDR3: CASSSTPGVYEQYF. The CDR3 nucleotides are TGTGCCAGCAGCTCGACACCGGGAGTCTACGAGCAGTACTTC.

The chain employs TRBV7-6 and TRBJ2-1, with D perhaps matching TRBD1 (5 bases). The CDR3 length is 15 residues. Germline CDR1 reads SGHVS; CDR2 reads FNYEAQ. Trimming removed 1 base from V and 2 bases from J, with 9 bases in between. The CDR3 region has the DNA TGTGCCAGCAGCTTAGGACAGTTTCCCTACAATGAGCAGTTCTTC. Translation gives CASSLGQFPYNEQFF.

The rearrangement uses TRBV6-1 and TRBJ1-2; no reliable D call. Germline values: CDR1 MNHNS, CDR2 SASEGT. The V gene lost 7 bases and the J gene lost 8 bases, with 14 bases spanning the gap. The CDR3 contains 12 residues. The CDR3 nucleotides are TGTGCCAGCAACGTAGCTTTGGAAGGCTACACCTTC. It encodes CASNVALEGYTF.

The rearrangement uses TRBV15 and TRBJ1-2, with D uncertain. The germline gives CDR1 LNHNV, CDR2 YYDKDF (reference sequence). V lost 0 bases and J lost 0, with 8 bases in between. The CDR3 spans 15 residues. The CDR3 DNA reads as TGTGCCACCAGCAGAGATCACGGAGCTAACTATGGCTACACCTTC. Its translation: CATSRDHGANYGYTF.

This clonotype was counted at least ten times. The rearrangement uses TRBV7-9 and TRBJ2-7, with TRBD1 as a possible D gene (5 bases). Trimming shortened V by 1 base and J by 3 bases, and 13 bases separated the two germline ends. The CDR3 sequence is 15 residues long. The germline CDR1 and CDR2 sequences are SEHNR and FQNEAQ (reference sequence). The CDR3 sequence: CASSLGDRNLYEQYV. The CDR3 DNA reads TGTGCCAGCAGCTTAGGAGACAGAAACCTCTACGAGCAGTACGTC.

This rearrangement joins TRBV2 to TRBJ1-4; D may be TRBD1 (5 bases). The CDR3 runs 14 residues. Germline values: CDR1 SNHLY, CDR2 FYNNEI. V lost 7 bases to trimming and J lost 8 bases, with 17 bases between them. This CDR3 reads CASKVEWGYEKLFF. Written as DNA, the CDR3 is TGTGCCAGCAAGGTGGAATGGGGGTACGAAAAACTGTTTTTT.

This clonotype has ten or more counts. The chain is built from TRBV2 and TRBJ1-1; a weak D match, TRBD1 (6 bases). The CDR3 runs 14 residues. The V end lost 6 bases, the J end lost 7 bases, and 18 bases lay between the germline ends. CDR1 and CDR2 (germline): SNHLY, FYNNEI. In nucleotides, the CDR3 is TGTGCCAGCAGCGGCCGGGGGGCGGAACATGAAGCTTTCTTT. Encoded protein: CASSGRGAEHEAFF.

CDR3 DNA: TGTGCCAGCAGCTCCGGGACTAGCGGGGGGGCCGGGAATGAGCAGTTCTTC. It is translated as CASSSGTSGGAGNEQFF. This chain uses TRBV5-4 with TRBJ2-1; 16 bases are shared with TRBD2. Trimming removed 3 bases from V and 7 bases from J; junction bases left unmatched: 7. Germline assignment: CDR1 SGHNT and CDR2 YYREEE (reference sequence). The CDR3 is made up of 17 amino acids. The variable domain in full, with the rest retrieved from reference TRBV5-4 and TRBJ2-1, is ETGVTQSPTHLIKTRGQQVTLRCSSQSGHNTVSWYQQALGQGPQFIFQYYREEENGRGNFPPRFSGLQFPNYSSELNVNALELDDSALYLCASSSGTSGGAGNEQFFGPGTRLTVL.

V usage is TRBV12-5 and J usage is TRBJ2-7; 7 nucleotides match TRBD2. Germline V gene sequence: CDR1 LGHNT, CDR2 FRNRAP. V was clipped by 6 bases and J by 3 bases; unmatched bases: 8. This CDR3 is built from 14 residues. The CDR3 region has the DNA TGTGCTAGTGGGTTCGCGGGGGAAGACTACGAGCAGTACTTC. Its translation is CASGFAGEDYEQYF.

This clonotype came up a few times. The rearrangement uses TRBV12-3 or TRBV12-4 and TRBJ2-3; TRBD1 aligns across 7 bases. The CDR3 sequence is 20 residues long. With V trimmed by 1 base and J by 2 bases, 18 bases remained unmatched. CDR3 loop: CASSLVRQGVFMPITDTQYF. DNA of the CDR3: TGTGCCAGCAGTTTAGTAAGGCAGGGGGTTTTCATGCCCATCACAGATACGCAGTATTTT.

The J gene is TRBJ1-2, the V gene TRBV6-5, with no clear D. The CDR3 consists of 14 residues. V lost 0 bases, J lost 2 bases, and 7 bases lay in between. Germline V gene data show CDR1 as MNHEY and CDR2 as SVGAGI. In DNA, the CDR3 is TGTGCCAGCAGTTACTCCGCCAGGAACTATGGCTACACCTTC. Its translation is CASSYSARNYGYTF.

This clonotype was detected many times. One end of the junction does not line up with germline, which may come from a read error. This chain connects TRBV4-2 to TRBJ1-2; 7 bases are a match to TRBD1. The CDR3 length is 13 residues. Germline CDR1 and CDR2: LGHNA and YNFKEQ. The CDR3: CASSQGDSYGYTF. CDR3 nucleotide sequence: TGCGCCAGCAGCCAAGGGGACAGCTATGGCTACACCTTC.

CDR3 nucleotides: TGTGCCAGCGGACGACAGGGTATGGGGTACTCAGATACGCAGTATTTT. Translated, it gives CASGRQGMGYSDTQYF. The V and J genes are TRBV2 and TRBJ2-3; 7 bases are a match to TRBD1. V trimming: 8 bases; J trimming: 4 bases; junction bases outside the gene matches: 15. This CDR3 has 16 residues. The germline CDR1 and CDR2 sequences are SNHLY and FYNNEI.

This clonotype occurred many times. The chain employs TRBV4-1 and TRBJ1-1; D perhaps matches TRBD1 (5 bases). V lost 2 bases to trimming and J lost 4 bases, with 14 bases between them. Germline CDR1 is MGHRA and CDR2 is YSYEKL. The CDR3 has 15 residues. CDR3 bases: TGCGCCAGCAGCCAATTTTTAGGGGCGGTCACTGAAGCTTTCTTT. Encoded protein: CASSQFLGAVTEAFF.

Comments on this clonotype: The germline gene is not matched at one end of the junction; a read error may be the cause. CDR3 DNA: TGTGCTAGCAGCTTATTGAGACGGAGCACAGATACGCAGTATTTT. This translates into CASSLLRRSTDTQYF. The rearrangement joins TRBV7-6 to TRBJ2-3; D gene ambiguous. CDR3 length: 15 residues. CDR1 SGHVS and CDR2 FNYEAQ come from the germline V gene.

The DNA of the CDR3 is TGTGCCAGCAGTCGAATAAACAGTCTGAACACTGAAGCTTTCTTT. This codes for CASSRINSLNTEAFF. V is TRBV12-3 or TRBV12-4 and J is TRBJ1-1; D call uncertain. The V end lost 5 bases, the J end lost 0 bases, and 13 bases lay between the germline ends. CDR3 length: 15 amino acids.

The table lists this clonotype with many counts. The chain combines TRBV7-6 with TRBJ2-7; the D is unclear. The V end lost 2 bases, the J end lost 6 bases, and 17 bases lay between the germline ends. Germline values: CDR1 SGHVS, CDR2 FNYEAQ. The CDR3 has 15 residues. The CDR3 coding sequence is TGTGCCAGCAGCTTAAGCAGGAATGACCTAATCGAGCAGTACTTC. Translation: CASSLSRNDLIEQYF.

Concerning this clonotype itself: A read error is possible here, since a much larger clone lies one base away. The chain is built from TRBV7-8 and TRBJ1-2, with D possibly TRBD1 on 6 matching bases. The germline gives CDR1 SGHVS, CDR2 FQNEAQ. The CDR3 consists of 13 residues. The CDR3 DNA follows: TGTGCCAGCAGTTTGGGGGGGGCAGATGGCTACAACTTC. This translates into CASSLGGADGYNF.